The next 15 T cell receptor beta chains were all read from a single sample in a study of T cell responses to AZD1222 COVID-19 vaccine. The assay was immunoSEQ multiplex PCR, and TCRdb's table has in-frame clones only and misses some. The sample has 95,000 to 150,000 clones, around 94% seen once; the top ten hold around 1.5%. The sample consisted of peripheral blood, taken on day 0 of AZD1222 vaccination. The receptors derive from an adult in good health.

This chain links TRBV18 with TRBJ2-7, with 9 nucleotides matching TRBD1. Trimming removed 4 bases from V and 2 bases from J; junction bases left unmatched: 6. Germline-derived CDR1 and CDR2 are KGHSH and LQKENI. The CDR3 runs 15 residues. The CDR3 here is CASSLTTGGTYEQYF. The DNA of the CDR3 is TGTGCCAGCTCACTTACGACAGGGGGAACCTACGAGCAGTACTTC.

The CDR3 nucleotides are TGTGCCAGCAGCCAAGGACAGTCCTATGGCTACACCTTC. Encoded protein: CASSQGQSYGYTF. The gene calls are TRBV3-1 (or the pseudogene TRBV3-2) and TRBJ1-2; perhaps TRBD1 as D (5 bases). Germline CDR1 reads LGHDT; CDR2 reads YNNKEL (reference sequence). The CDR3 is 13 amino acids. Trimming stripped 1 base from V and 4 bases from J, with 7 bases between.

The chain joins TRBV19 to TRBJ1-2; 8 positions agree with TRBD1. CDR3 length equals 14 residues. Unmatched junction bases numbered 2, after V lost 2 bases and J lost 3 bases. Germline CDR1 LNHDA, CDR2 SQIVND (reference sequence). CDR3: CASSIQGAHYGYTF. CDR3 nucleotides: TGTGCCAGTAGTATACAGGGGGCTCACTATGGCTACACCTTC.

This clone was detected a few times. Here the CDR3 reads CASSLAPGSTEAFF. The CDR3 coding sequence is TGTGCCAGCAGCTTGGCCCCGGGTAGCACTGAAGCTTTCTTT. This chain connects TRBV5-4 to TRBJ1-1; D call uncertain. The CDR3 sequence is 14 residues long. Per germline, CDR1 SGHNT and CDR2 YYREEE (reference sequence). V gave up 0 bases and J gave up 4 bases, with 10 bases separating them.

V usage is TRBV7-2 and J usage is TRBJ1-1, with D perhaps TRBD1 (6 bases). The germline gives CDR1 SGHTA, CDR2 FQGNSA. V lost 3 bases and J 4 bases, leaving 12 bases between the germline ends. This CDR3 has 14 residues. CDR3 sequence reads: CASSFGGRGTEAFF. Written as DNA, the CDR3 is TGTGCCAGCAGCTTCGGGGGGCGCGGCACTGAAGCTTTCTTT.

This chain joins TRBV5-1 and TRBJ2-3; TRBD2 matches at 7 bases. The CDR3 runs 16 residues. Germline values: CDR1 SGHRS, CDR2 YFSETQ. The J segment lost 2 bases and the V segment lost 2 bases, leaving 8 bases of the junction unmatched. CDR3 region: CASSLSVGGNTDTQYF. CDR3 in DNA: TGCGCCAGCAGCTTAAGTGTGGGAGGGAACACAGATACGCAGTATTTT. Looking up the rest from reference TRBV5-1 and TRBJ2-3 gives the full variable domain: KAGVTQTPRYLIKTRGQQVTLSCSPISGHRSVSWYQQTPGQGLQFLFEYFSETQRNKGNFPGRFSGRQFSNSRSEMNVSTLELGDSALYLCASSLSVGGNTDTQYFGPGTRLTVL.

This chain connects TRBV7-2 to TRBJ2-2; 8 positions agree with TRBD1. From germline, CDR1 is SGHTA and CDR2 FQGNSA. There are 16 residues in the CDR3. V lost 0 bases, J lost 5 bases, and 5 bases stayed unmatched. This CDR3 reads CASSLAQGARTGELFF. Here the CDR3 DNA reads TGTGCCAGCAGCTTAGCCCAGGGGGCCCGGACCGGGGAGCTGTTTTTT.

J is TRBJ1-2 and V is TRBV7-9; 10 bases are a match to TRBD1. The CDR3 contains 15 residues. The V gene end was trimmed by 4 bases and the J gene end by 1 base; junction bases not matched to a gene: 3. From germline, CDR1 is SEHNR and CDR2 FQNEAQ (reference sequence). The DNA for the CDR3 is TGTGCCAGCAGCTGGACAGGGGGATATAACTATGGCTACACCTTC. Its translation: CASSWTGGYNYGYTF.

About this clone: Other DNA sequences within the sample encode an identical CDR3. This chain connects TRBV7-9 to TRBJ1-3; no clear D. Germline values: CDR1 SEHNR, CDR2 FQNEAQ (reference sequence). The CDR3 sequence is 13 residues long. With 1 base removed from V and 4 bases from J, the gap between germline ends came to 5 bases. The CDR3: CASSLGSGNTIYF. The DNA for the CDR3 is TGTGCCAGCAGCTTAGGCAGCGGAAACACCATATATTTT.

The chain couples TRBV7-9 to TRBJ1-1; D is unresolved. There are 15 residues in the CDR3. The germline gives CDR1 SEHNR, CDR2 FQNEAQ (reference sequence). Trimming shortened V by 3 bases and J by 1 base, and 12 bases separated the two germline ends. The DNA of the CDR3 is TGTGCCAGCAGCTTCGGTAGGGTGACGAACACTGAAGCTTTCTTT. Translating gives CASSFGRVTNTEAFF. The whole variable domain, remainder taken from reference TRBV7-9 and TRBJ1-1, is DTGVSQNPRHKITKRGQNVTFRCDPISEHNRLYWYRQTLGQGPEFLTYFQNEAQLEKSRLLSDRFSAERPKGSFSTLEIQRTEQGDSAMYLCASSFGRVTNTEAFFGQGTRLTVV.

This clone was seen only a few times. This sequence joins TRBV7-2 and TRBJ1-1; D is uncertain. Germline loops: CDR1 SGHTA, CDR2 FQGNSA. The ends were cut back, 1 base at V and 2 bases at J, with 5 bases in the middle. The CDR3 has 13 residues. The chain's CDR3 is CASSLVPNTEAFF. CDR3 DNA: TGTGCCAGCAGCTTAGTCCCCAACACTGAAGCTTTCTTT. Supplemented by reference TRBV7-2 and TRBJ1-1, the full variable domain reads GAGVSQSPSNKVTEKGKDVELRCDPISGHTALYWYRQSLGQGLEFLIYFQGNSAPDKSGLPSDRFSAERTGGSVSTLTIQRTQQEDSAVYLCASSLVPNTEAFFGQGTRLTVV.

The rearrangement uses TRBV11-2 and TRBJ1-6; D might be TRBD1 (5 bases). V gave up 0 bases and J gave up 13 bases, with 10 bases separating them. The germline gives CDR1 SGHAT, CDR2 FQNNGV. The CDR3 is made up of 13 amino acids. The DNA for the CDR3 is TGTGCCAGCAGCTTAGACAGGGACGCGCCCCTCCACTTT. This sequence encodes CASSLDRDAPLHF. The full variable domain, with the rest looked up from reference TRBV11-2 and TRBJ1-6, is EAGVAQSPRYKIIEKRQSVAFWCNPISGHATLYWYQQILGQGPKLLIQFQNNGVVDDSQLPKDRFSAERLKGVDSTLKIQPAKLEDSAVYLCASSLDRDAPLHFGNGTRLTVT.

This clone was seen a few times. The J gene is TRBJ2-7, the V gene TRBV2, with 7 nucleotides matching TRBD1. The trim removed 5 bases at V and 2 bases at J, leaving 3 bases unmatched. Per the germline V gene, CDR1 is SNHLY and CDR2 is FYNNEI. This CDR3 has 13 residues. The CDR3 sequence: CASSPQGAYEQYV. The CDR3 nucleotides are TGTGCCAGCAGTCCCCAGGGGGCCTACGAGCAGTACGTC.

The chain employs TRBV7-3 and TRBJ2-1; TRBD2 agrees at 7 bases. Per the germline V gene, CDR1 is SGHTA and CDR2 is FQGTGA. This CDR3 is 14 amino acids long. The junction had 5 bases not matched to a gene; V was cut back by 5 bases and J by 4 bases. The CDR3 DNA is TGTGCCAGCAGCCAGCAGGGAGGGTACAATGAGCAGTTCTTC. It specifies CASSQQGGYNEQFF.

With respect to this clone: The junction and the germline gene differ at one end; a read error may be behind it. This sequence joins TRBV7-7 and TRBJ2-5; TRBD1 is a possible D gene (5 bases). The CDR3 has 15 residues. Germline loops: CDR1 SSHAT, CDR2 FNYEAQ (reference sequence). Here the CDR3 reads CASSLVAGKPETQYF. CDR3 nucleotide sequence: TGTGCTAGCAGCTTAGTGGCAGGGAAACCAGAGACCCAGTACTTC.